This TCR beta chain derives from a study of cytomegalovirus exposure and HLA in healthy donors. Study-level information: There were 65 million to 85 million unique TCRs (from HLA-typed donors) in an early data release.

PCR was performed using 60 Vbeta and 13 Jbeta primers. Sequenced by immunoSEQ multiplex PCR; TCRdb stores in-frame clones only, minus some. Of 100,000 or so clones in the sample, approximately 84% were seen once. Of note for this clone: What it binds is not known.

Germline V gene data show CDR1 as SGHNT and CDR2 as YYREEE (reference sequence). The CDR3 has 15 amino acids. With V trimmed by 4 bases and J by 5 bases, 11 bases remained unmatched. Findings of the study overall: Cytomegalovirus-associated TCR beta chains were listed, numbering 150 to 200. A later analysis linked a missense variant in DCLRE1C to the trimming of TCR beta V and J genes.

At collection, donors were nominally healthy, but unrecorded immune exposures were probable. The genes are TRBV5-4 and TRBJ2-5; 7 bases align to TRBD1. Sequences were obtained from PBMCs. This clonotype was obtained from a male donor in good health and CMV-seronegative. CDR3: CASSTRGLLGETQYF. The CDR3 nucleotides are TGTGCCAGCAGCACTAGGGGGCTCCTGGGGGAGACCCAGTACTTC.